A single sample gave rise to the 20 T cell receptor beta chains below, sequenced in a study of blood T cells in healthy people across ages. Using a J-beta primer mix together with a sample-barcoded 5' primer, a second PCR was run for roughly 7 to 12 cycles. TCRdb independently ran MiXCR on the 5' RACE reads; one entry per CDR3 protein. The table records more than 800,000 distinct CDR3 sequences, 25% to 30% of them present only once. The sample taken for sequencing was blood. These receptors were collected from a woman older than 75 in good health.

A few counts support this clonotype. The chain recombines TRBV20-1 with TRBJ2-3; D is possibly TRBD2 (6 bases). The CDR3 length is 16 residues. V gave up 5 bases and J gave up 0 bases, with 18 bases separating them. Per the germline V gene, CDR1 is DFQATT and CDR2 is SNEGSKA (reference sequence). CDR3 region: CSAYPGTGSSTDTQYF. The CDR3 coding sequence is TGCAGTGCTTACCCCGGGACTGGTTCTAGCACAGATACGCAGTATTTT.

This chain uses TRBV28 with TRBJ1-2, with 7 bases aligning to TRBD1. CDR3 length: 12 amino acids. V shed 11 bases and J 4 bases; nucleotides not matched to a gene: 7. Germline assignment: CDR1 MDHEN and CDR2 SYDVKM. CDR3 sequence reads: CAHRGPTYGYTF. CDR3 coding DNA: TGTGCCCACAGGGGCCCGACCTATGGCTACACCTTC.

Turning to this clonotype: The junction departs from the called germline gene at one end, perhaps through a read error. The CDR3: CAGSGQGSAEQFF. Written as DNA, the CDR3 is TGTGCCGGCAGCGGACAGGGTTCGGCTGAGCAGTTCTTC. The V gene is TRBV9, the J gene TRBJ2-1; TRBD1 matches at 8 bases. CDR3 length: 13 residues. The germline CDR1 and CDR2 sequences are SGDLS and YYNGEE.

This clonotype was recorded at least ten times. The V and J genes are TRBV20-1 and TRBJ2-7; possibly TRBD1 for D (5 bases). The length of the CDR3 is 15 residues. V dropped 6 bases and J dropped 5 bases, with 23 bases sitting between them. The V gene's germline CDR1 is DFQATT and CDR2 SNEGSKA (reference sequence). CDR3 region: CSAPSKGLYFNEQYF. The CDR3 region has the DNA TGCAGTGCCCCTTCAAAGGGGCTATATTTTAACGAGCAGTACTTC.

The rearrangement links TRBV6-5 to TRBJ2-2; 12 bases line up with TRBD2. The CDR3 spans 19 residues. Trimming at V came to 0 bases and at J to 4 bases, leaving 9 bases not matched to a gene. Germline V gene sequence: CDR1 MNHEY, CDR2 SVGAGI. This CDR3 reads CASSYSSSGGARSTGELFF. DNA for the CDR3: TGTGCCAGCAGTTACTCGTCTAGCGGGGGGGCCAGGAGCACCGGGGAGCTGTTTTTT.

V is TRBV6-2 or TRBV6-3 and J is TRBJ1-1; 7 nucleotides align to TRBD1. Germline V gene data show CDR1 as MNHEY and CDR2 as SVGEGT. The V and J ends lost 6 bases and 7 bases, in that order; junction bases with no gene match: 11. This CDR3 has 14 residues. For the CDR3, the DNA is TGTGCCAGCAGACTCCGACAGGGATGGGGTGAAGCTTTCTTT. Its translation is CASRLRQGWGEAFF.

Note on this clonotype: An end of the junction differs from the germline gene, which may be a read error. The V and J genes are TRBV29-1 and TRBJ1-4, with TRBD1 matching over 9 bases. The CDR3 length is 14 residues. The germline CDR1 and CDR2 sequences are SQVTM and ANQGSEA. The chain's CDR3 is CGVVDRGPNEKLFF. The CDR3 coding sequence is TGCGGCGTTGTGGACAGGGGCCCTAATGAAAAACTGTTTTTT.

Turning to this clonotype: It may be a read error: a sequence one base away is much more abundant. The V call is TRBV5-4, the J call TRBJ2-6; D is ambiguous. Trimming removed 4 bases from V and 1 base from J, with 15 bases in between. Germline CDR1 is SGHNT and CDR2 is YYREEE (reference sequence). The length of the CDR3 is 17 residues. The CDR3, as DNA: TGTGCCAGCAGCGTGGGTGGACGATCTTCTGGGGCCAACGTCCTGACTTTC. This sequence encodes CASSVGGRSSGANVLTF.

In the case of this clonotype: A read error may explain this, as a much larger clone is one base away. This rearrangement joins TRBV28 to TRBJ2-7, with 12 nucleotides matching TRBD1. Germline-derived CDR1 and CDR2 are MDHEN and SYDVKM. This CDR3 comprises 16 residues. With 4 bases clipped from V and 5 bases from J, the junction kept 9 bases outside the gene matches. The CDR3 loop reads CASSSPGTGGWNEQYF. CDR3 DNA sequence: TGTGCCAGCAGTTCACCCGGGACAGGGGGCTGGAACGAGCAGTACTTC.

There are many counts of this clonotype. The chain has TRBV4-1 and TRBJ2-5; 11 bases are a match to TRBD1. V shed 5 bases and J 5 bases; nucleotides not matched to a gene: 7. CDR3 size: 15 residues. The germline V gene encodes CDR1 MGHRA and CDR2 YSYEKL. CDR3 in DNA: TGCGCCAGCAGCTCCCCGGACAGGGGGCAGGAGACCCAGTACTTC. Translating it yields CASSSPDRGQETQYF.

This clonotype was recorded many times. J is TRBJ2-5 and V is TRBV28; the D is unclear. The germline V gene has CDR1 MDHEN and CDR2 SYDVKM. This CDR3 contains 15 residues. With 2 bases removed from V and 1 base from J, the gap between germline ends came to 11 bases. CDR3 bases: TGTGCCAGCAGTTTAAGTGGCCAGAGCCAAGAGACCCAGTACTTC. Translating it yields CASSLSGQSQETQYF.

The chain joins TRBV12-3 or TRBV12-4 to TRBJ2-7, with a possible D match to TRBD1 (6 bases). CDR3 size: 14 residues. Trimming took off 3 bases at V and 2 bases at J, with 11 bases between the two ends. This CDR3 is CASSFRTEAYEQYF. CDR3 in DNA: TGTGCCAGCAGTTTCCGGACAGAAGCCTACGAGCAGTACTTC.

The sample holds many counts of this clonotype. The chain couples TRBV7-2 to TRBJ2-7; TRBD1 might be the D (7 bases). V was shortened by 6 bases and J by 2 bases, with 11 bases between the two germline ends. This CDR3 is built from 13 residues. Germline V lookup: CDR1 SGHTA, CDR2 FQGNSA. This CDR3 reads CASSFRGAYEQYF. For the CDR3, the DNA is TGTGCCAGCAGTTTCAGGGGGGCCTACGAGCAGTACTTC.

As for this clonotype: With a much larger clone just one base away, this may be a read error. The chain is built from TRBV6-6 and TRBJ2-7; no definite D call. The CDR3 spans 14 residues. Trimming pared 8 bases from V and 6 bases from J, leaving 20 bases between. Germline V gene data show CDR1 as MNHNY and CDR2 as SVGAGI (reference sequence). The CDR3 here is CASVPGPDRGEQYF. The CDR3 region has the DNA TGTGCCAGCGTACCGGGTCCTGACCGTGGCGAGCAGTACTTC.

This clonotype was recorded a few times. V and J are TRBV5-1 and TRBJ2-7; 7 nucleotides line up with TRBD2. J was trimmed by 2 bases and V by 4 bases; bases with no gene match: 6. The CDR3 has 14 residues. Germline assignment: CDR1 SGHRS and CDR2 YFSETQ. This chain's CDR3 is CASSAAGTTYEQYF. The DNA of the CDR3 is TGCGCCAGCAGCGCAGCGGGAACCACCTACGAGCAGTACTTC. Complete variable domain (other parts from reference TRBV5-1 and TRBJ2-7): KAGVTQTPRYLIKTRGQQVTLSCSPISGHRSVSWYQQTPGQGLQFLFEYFSETQRNKGNFPGRFSGRQFSNSRSEMNVSTLELGDSALYLCASSAAGTTYEQYFGPGTRLTVT.

This clonotype has at least ten counts. The J gene is TRBJ1-2, the V gene TRBV7-2; the match to TRBD1 covers 7 bases. V lost 5 bases, J lost 2 bases, and 2 bases stayed unmatched. CDR1 and CDR2 from the germline V gene are SGHTA and FQGNSA. The CDR3 runs to 13 residues. As DNA, the CDR3 is TGTGCCAGCAGCGGGACAGTGAACTATGGCTACACCTTC. Residues: CASSGTVNYGYTF.

The rearrangement joins TRBV6-2 or TRBV6-3 to TRBJ1-5; D unclear. Trimming removed 1 base at V and 1 base at J, with 5 bases between. The germline CDR1 and CDR2 sequences are MNHEY and SVGEGT. The CDR3 consists of 14 residues. In DNA form, the CDR3 reads TGTGCCAGCAGTTACTTCCTGAGCAATCAGCCCCAGCATTTT. Amino acids: CASSYFLSNQPQHF.

As concerns this clonotype: One end of the junction varies from germline; a read error may be responsible. This chain uses TRBV12-3 or TRBV12-4 with TRBJ2-3; 8 positions agree with TRBD1. The length of the CDR3 is 15 residues. Here the CDR3 reads CATKTGGMRADAQYF. CDR3 in DNA: TGTGCCACCAAAACAGGGGGAATGAGAGCAGATGCGCAATATTTT.

This clonotype turned up a few times. This chain uses TRBV24-1 with TRBJ2-3; 7 bases match TRBD1. CDR1 is KGHDR and CDR2 is SFDVKD in the germline V gene. V shed 4 bases, J shed 1 base, and the junction held 4 bases outside the gene matches. The CDR3 covers 15 residues. The CDR3 sequence is CATSDPDRGTDTQYF. The CDR3 nucleotides are TGTGCCACCAGTGACCCTGACAGGGGCACAGATACGCAGTATTTT.

This clonotype appeared many times. The rearrangement joins TRBV20-1 to TRBJ1-2; D not resolved. CDR1 is DFQATT and CDR2 is SNEGSKA in the germline V gene (reference sequence). CDR3 length equals 12 residues. Trimming removed 5 bases at V and 8 bases at J, with 15 bases between. The CDR3 region has the DNA TGCAGTGCTCTCGGCCTAACGCAAGGCTACACCTTC. Residues: CSALGLTQGYTF.